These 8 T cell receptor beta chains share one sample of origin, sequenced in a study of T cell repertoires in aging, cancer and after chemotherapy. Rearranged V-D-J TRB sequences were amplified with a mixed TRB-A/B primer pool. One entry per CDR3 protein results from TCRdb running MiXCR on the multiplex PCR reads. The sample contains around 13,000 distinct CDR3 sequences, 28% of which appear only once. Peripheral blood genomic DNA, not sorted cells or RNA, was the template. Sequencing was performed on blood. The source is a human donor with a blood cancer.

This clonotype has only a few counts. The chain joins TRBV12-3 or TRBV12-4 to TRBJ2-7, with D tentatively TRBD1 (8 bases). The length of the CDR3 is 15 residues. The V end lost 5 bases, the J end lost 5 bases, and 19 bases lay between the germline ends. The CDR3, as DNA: TGTGCCAGCAGTCCCCAATGGACAGGGAGGGACGAGCAGTACTTC. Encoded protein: CASSPQWTGRDEQYF.

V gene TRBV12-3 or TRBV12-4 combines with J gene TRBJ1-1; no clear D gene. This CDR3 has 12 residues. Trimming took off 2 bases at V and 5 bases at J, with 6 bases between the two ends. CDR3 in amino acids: CASSLTLTEAFF. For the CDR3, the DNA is TGTGCCAGCAGTTTAACGTTAACTGAAGCTTTCTTT.

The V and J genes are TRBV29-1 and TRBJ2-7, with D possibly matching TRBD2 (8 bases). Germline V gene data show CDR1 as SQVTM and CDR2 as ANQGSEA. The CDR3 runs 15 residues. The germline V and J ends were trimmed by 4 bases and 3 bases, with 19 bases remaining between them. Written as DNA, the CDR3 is TGCAGCGTTGGGACAGGCGGGACTAGTCGCTACGAGCAGTACTTC. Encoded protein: CSVGTGGTSRYEQYF.

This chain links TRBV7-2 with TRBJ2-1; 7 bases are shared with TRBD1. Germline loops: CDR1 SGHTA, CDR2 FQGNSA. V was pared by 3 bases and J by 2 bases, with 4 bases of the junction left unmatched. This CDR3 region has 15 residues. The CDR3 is CASSLEGGPYNEQFF. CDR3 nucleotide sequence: TGTGCCAGCAGCTTGGAAGGGGGCCCCTACAATGAGCAGTTCTTC.

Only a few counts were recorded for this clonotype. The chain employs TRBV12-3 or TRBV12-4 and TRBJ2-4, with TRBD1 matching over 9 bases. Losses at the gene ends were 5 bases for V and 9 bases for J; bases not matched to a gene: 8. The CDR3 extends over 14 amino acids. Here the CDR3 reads CASSPAGTGPIQYF. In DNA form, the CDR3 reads TGTGCCAGCAGTCCTGCGGGGACAGGGCCCATTCAGTACTTC.

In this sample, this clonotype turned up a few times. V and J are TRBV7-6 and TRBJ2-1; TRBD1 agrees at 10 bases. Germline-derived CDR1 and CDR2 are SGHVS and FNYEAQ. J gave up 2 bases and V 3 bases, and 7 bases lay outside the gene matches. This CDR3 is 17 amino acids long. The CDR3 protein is CASSLTGGESTYNEQFF. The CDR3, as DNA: TGTGCCAGCAGCTTGACAGGGGGCGAGTCTACCTACAATGAGCAGTTCTTC.

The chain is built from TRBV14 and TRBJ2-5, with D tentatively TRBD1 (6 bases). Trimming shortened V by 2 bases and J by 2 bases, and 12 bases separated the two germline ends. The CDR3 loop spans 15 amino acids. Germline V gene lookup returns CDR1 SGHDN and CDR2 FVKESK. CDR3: CASSQYTGLQETQYF. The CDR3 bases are TGTGCCAGCAGCCAATATACAGGGTTACAAGAGACCCAGTACTTC.

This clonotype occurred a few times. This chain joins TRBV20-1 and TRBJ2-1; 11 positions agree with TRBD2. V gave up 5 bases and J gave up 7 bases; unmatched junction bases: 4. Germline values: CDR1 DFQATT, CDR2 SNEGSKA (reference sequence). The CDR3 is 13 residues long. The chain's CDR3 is CSAGRTSGNEQFF. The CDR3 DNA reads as TGCAGTGCTGGTCGGACTAGCGGGAATGAGCAGTTCTTC.